This TCR beta chain was captured in a study of cytomegalovirus exposure and HLA in healthy donors. As for the study in general: Ancestry clustering placed 81% of several hundred genotyped donors in the Caucasian-associated cluster.

General study points: V- and J-gene trimming in TCR beta was tied to a missense DCLRE1C variant by an analysis performed later.

The V gene's germline CDR1 is SGHRS and CDR2 YFSETQ. This CDR3 comprises 14 residues. V shed 0 bases and J shed 0 bases, with 4 bases lying between them. The PCR ran on 60 Vbeta and 13 Jbeta primers. The data were produced by immunoSEQ multiplex PCR, yet TCRdb's version contains in-frame clones alone and is incomplete. The repertoire holds fewer than 150,000 clones, with 60% to 85% as singletons. A remark on this clone: Its antigen is still unknown.

The sequencing sample was made of PBMCs. The origin of this receptor is a woman in her 40s in good health and CMV-seropositive. The J gene is TRBJ1-3, the V gene TRBV5-1; D is unresolved. CDR3 bases: TGCGCCAGCAGCTTGGCAGACTCTGGAAACACCATATATTTT. This sequence encodes CASSLADSGNTIYF.